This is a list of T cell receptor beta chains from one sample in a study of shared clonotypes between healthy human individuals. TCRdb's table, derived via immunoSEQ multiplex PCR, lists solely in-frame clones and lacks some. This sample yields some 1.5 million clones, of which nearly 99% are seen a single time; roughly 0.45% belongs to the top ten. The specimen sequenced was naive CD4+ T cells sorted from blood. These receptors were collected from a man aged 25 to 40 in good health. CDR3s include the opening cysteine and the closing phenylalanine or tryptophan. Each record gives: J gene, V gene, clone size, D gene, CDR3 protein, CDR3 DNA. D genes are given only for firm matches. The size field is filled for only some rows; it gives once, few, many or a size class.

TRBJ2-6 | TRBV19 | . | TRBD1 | CASSIGSGQGSVLTF | TGTGCCAGTAGTATAGGGTCCGGACAGGGGAGCGTCCTGACTTTC
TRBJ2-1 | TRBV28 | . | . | CASSPRFGHNKGHNEQFF | TGTGCCAGCAGTCCCCGTTTTGGACACAACAAAGGACACAATGAGCAGTTCTTC
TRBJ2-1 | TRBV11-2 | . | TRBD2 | CASSSRTSGRYNEQFF | TGTGCCAGCAGCTCGCGTACTAGCGGGAGGTACAATGAGCAGTTCTTC
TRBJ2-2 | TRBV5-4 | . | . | CASSSRGVSGELFF | TGTGCCAGCAGCTCACGAGGGGTGTCCGGGGAGCTGTTTTTT
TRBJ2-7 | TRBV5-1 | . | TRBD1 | CASSFQGAPHEQYF | TGCGCCAGCAGCTTTCAGGGGGCCCCCCACGAGCAGTACTTC
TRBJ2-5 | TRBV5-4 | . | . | CASSGGLGFQETQYF | TGTGCCAGCAGCGGGGGGCTAGGTTTCCAAGAGACCCAGTACTTC
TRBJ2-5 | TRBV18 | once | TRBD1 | CASSREQGAETQYF | TGTGCCAGCTCGCGAGAACAGGGGGCGGAGACCCAGTACTTC
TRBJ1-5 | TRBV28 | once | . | CASSLTAEYSNQPQHF | TGTGCCAGCAGTCTTACTGCAGAGTATAGCAATCAGCCCCAGCATTTT
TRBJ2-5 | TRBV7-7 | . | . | CASSPDRGGETQYF | TGTGCCAGCAGCCCCGACAGGGGAGGGGAGACCCAGTACTTC
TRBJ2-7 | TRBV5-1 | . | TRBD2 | CASSLGSGSSYEQYF | TGCGCCAGCAGCTTAGGTAGCGGGAGCTCCTACGAGCAGTACTTC
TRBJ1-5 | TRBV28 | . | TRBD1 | CASRPGQGLVVNQPQHF | TGTGCCAGCAGACCCGGACAGGGACTAGTAGTAAATCAGCCCCAGCATTTT
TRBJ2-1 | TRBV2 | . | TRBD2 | CASRAGVSYNEQFF | TGTGCCAGCAGAGCGGGAGTTTCCTACAATGAGCAGTTCTTC
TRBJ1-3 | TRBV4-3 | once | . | CASSQWFPSGNTIYF | TGCGCCAGCAGCCAATGGTTTCCCTCTGGAAACACCATATATTTT
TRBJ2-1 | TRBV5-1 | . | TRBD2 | CASSAGLAGGPGSYNEQFF | TGCGCCAGCAGCGCGGGACTAGCGGGAGGGCCGGGGTCCTACAATGAGCAGTTCTTC
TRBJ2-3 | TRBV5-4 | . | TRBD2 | CASSQTSGREHTQYF | TGTGCCAGCAGCCAAACTAGCGGGAGAGAACATACGCAGTATTTT
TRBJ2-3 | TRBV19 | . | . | CASSIGGGYRATTDTQYF | TGTGCCAGTAGTATAGGAGGGGGTTACAGGGCCACCACAGATACGCAGTATTTT
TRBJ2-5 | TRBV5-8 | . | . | CASSLLALETQYF | TGTGCCAGCAGCTTGCTAGCGTTAGAGACCCAGTACTTC
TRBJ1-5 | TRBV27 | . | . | CASSFRGVQGPVGDQPQHF | TGTGCCAGCAGTTTTAGAGGGGTGCAGGGCCCCGTCGGGGATCAGCCCCAGCATTTT
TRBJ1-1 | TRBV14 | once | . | CASSRYLTENGEAFF | TGTGCCAGCAGCCGGTACCTGACAGAGAACGGTGAAGCTTTCTTT
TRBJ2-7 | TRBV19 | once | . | CASSIVLSSTYEQYF | TGTGCCAGTAGTATTGTGCTCAGTTCGACCTACGAGCAGTACTTC
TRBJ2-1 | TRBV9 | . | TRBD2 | CASSPTSGSSYNEQFF | TGTGCCAGCAGCCCTACTAGCGGGAGCTCCTACAATGAGCAGTTCTTC
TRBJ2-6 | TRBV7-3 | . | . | CASSFFQSSLISGANVLTF | TGTGCCAGCAGCTTCTTCCAGTCCAGTCTGATCTCTGGGGCCAACGTCCTGACTTTC
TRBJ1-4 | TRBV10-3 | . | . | CAISEFNPATNEKLFF | TGTGCCATCAGTGAGTTCAATCCGGCAACTAATGAAAAACTGTTTTTT
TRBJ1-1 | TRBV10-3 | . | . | CATSVRRGNTEAFF | TGTGCCACCAGTGTTCGCAGGGGGAACACTGAAGCTTTCTTT
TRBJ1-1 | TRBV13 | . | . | CASRPLSLMNTEAFF | TGTGCCAGTCGACCCTTGAGCCTTATGAACACTGAAGCTTTCTTT
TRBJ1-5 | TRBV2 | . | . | CASSEGDVPQHF | TGTGCCAGCAGTGAGGGCGATGTGCCCCAGCATTTT
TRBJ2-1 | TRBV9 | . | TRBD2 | CASSATSGRLQFF | TGTGCCAGCAGTGCGACTAGCGGGAGGTTGCAGTTCTTC
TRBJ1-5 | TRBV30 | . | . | CAWSVPYQPQHF | TGTGCCTGGAGTGTACCGTATCAGCCCCAGCATTTT
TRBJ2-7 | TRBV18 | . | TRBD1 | CASSPPGQSAEQYF | TGTGCCAGCTCACCACCGGGACAGTCGGCCGAGCAGTACTTC
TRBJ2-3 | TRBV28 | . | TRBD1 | CAILNGTAPSDTQYF | TGTGCCATCCTTAACGGGACAGCACCCTCAGATACGCAGTATTTT
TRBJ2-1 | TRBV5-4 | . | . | CASSFPWRADNEQFF | TGTGCCAGCAGCTTCCCCTGGAGGGCCGACAATGAGCAGTTCTTC
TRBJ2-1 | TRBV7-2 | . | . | CASSSDRWRNEQFF | TGTGCCAGCAGCTCCGATCGGTGGCGCAATGAGCAGTTCTTC
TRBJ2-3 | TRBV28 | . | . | CASSFPDEDTQYF | TGTGCCAGCAGTTTCCCTGATGAAGATACGCAGTATTTT
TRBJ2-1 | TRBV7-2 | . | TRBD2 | CASSLALGLAGENEQFF | TGTGCCAGCAGCTTAGCCCTGGGACTAGCGGGAGAAAATGAGCAGTTCTTC
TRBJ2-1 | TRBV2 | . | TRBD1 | CASSQDRENEQFF | TGTGCCAGCAGTCAGGACAGGGAAAATGAGCAGTTCTTC
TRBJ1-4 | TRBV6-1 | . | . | CASRNGLKLFF | TGTGCCAGCAGAAATGGACTAAAACTGTTTTTT
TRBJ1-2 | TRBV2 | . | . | CASSTEGVGGYTF | TGTGCCAGCAGTACAGAGGGGGTAGGAGGCTACACCTTC
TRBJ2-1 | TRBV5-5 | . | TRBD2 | CASSLQGSASGSSYNEQFF | TGTGCCAGCAGCCTTCAGGGGTCGGCTAGCGGGAGCTCCTACAATGAGCAGTTCTTC
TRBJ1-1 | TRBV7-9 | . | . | CASSLEVLEAFF | TGTGCCAGCAGCTTAGAAGTCCTAGAAGCTTTCTTT
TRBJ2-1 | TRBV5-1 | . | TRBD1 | CASSLQGLINEQFF | TGCGCCAGCAGCTTACAGGGGCTGATAAATGAGCAGTTCTTC
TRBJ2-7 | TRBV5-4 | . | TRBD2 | CASSFGTSGYEQYF | TGTGCCAGCAGCTTCGGGACTAGCGGCTACGAGCAGTACTTC
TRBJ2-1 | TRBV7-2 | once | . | CASSLGSGFDEQFF | TGTGCCAGCAGCTTAGGTTCAGGGTTTGATGAGCAGTTCTTC
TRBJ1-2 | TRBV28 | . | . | CASSLSVGAYGYTF | TGTGCCAGCAGTTTATCGGTAGGGGCTTATGGCTACACCTTC
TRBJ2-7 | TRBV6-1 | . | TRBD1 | CASSALNRGLVEQYF | TGTGCCAGCAGTGCCCTCAACAGGGGTTTAGTAGAGCAGTACTTC
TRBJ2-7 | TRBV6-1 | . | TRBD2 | CASNSASGRGYEQYF | TGTGCCAGCAATTCGGCTAGCGGGAGAGGCTACGAGCAGTACTTC
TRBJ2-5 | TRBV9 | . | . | CASSVGRVETQYF | TGTGCCAGCAGCGTAGGGCGGGTAGAGACCCAGTACTTC
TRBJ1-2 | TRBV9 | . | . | CASSVGGDKNYGYTF | TGTGCCAGCAGCGTAGGCGGAGACAAGAACTATGGCTACACCTTC
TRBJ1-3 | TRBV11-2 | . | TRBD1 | CASSTRTGWDTIYF | TGTGCCAGCAGCACCCGGACAGGGTGGGACACCATATATTTT
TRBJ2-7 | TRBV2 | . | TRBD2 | CASSELAGDGEQYF | TGTGCCAGCAGTGAACTAGCGGGAGACGGCGAGCAGTACTTC
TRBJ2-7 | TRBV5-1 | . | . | CASSLALEVIYEQYF | TGCGCCAGCAGCTTGGCTCTCGAGGTTATCTACGAGCAGTACTTC
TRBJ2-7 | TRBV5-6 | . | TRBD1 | CASSRGTDKSYEQYF | TGTGCCAGCAGCAGAGGGACAGATAAATCCTACGAGCAGTACTTC
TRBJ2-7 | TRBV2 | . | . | CASSGSTGYEQYF | TGTGCCAGCAGTGGTAGCACTGGCTACGAGCAGTACTTC
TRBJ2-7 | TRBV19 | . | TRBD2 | CASSISGGSVYEQYF | TGTGCCAGTAGTATTAGTGGCGGGAGTGTCTACGAGCAGTACTTC
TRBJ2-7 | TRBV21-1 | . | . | CASSKARYRRGLSYEQYF | TGTGCCAGCAGCAAAGCCCGCTACAGGAGGGGCCTATCCTACGAGCAGTACTTC
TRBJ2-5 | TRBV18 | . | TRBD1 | CASSTGTEETQYF | TGTGCCAGCTCAACCGGGACAGAAGAGACCCAGTACTTC
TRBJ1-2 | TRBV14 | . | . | CASSQAGGGGYGYTF | TGTGCCAGCAGCCAAGCCGGAGGGGGAGGCTATGGCTACACCTTC
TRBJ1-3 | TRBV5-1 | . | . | CASSFGDRAPSGNTIYF | TGCGCCAGCAGCTTTGGCGACCGTGCCCCCTCTGGAAACACCATATATTTT